This entry lists 9 T cell receptor beta chains sequenced from one sample in a study of PD-L1 blockade in urothelial cancer. Sequenced by immunoSEQ multiplex PCR; TCRdb stores in-frame clones only, minus some. The data show under 95,000 clones, about 84% seen once. Time point of the sample: pretreatment peripheral blood. Here the sequenced sample was PBMCs, taken around atezolizumab (anti-PD-L1) treatment. These receptors all stem from a man aged 55 to 70 with urothelial cancer.

This clone was counted a few times. The chain combines TRBV5-6 with TRBJ1-2; D is possibly TRBD1 (6 bases). The CDR3 sequence is 13 residues long. Germline V gives CDR1 SGHDT, CDR2 YYEEEE. Trimming pared 6 bases from V and 5 bases from J, leaving 14 bases between. The DNA for the CDR3 is TGTGCCAGCACCCCCACAGGGTTGTATGGCTACACCTTC. Its translation: CASTPTGLYGYTF.

The chain combines TRBV11-3 with TRBJ1-1; D is possibly TRBD1 (5 bases). Germline V CDR1 and CDR2: SGHNT, YENEEA. This CDR3 region has 16 residues. Trimming took 1 base from V and 2 from J, leaving 14 bases between them. The CDR3 here is CASSLASGARNTEAFF. CDR3 nucleotide sequence: TGTGCCAGCAGCTTAGCTAGTGGGGCGCGTAACACTGAAGCTTTCTTT.

The rearrangement joins TRBV6-6 to TRBJ2-3; TRBD1 is a possible D gene (8 bases). The germline CDR1 and CDR2 sequences are MNHNY and SVGAGI (reference sequence). The CDR3 is 15 residues long. The V end was cut by 6 bases, the J end by 3 bases, with 16 bases between. CDR3 loop: CASRTGEGMTDTQYF. CDR3 DNA sequence: TGTGCCAGCAGGACAGGGGAGGGTATGACAGATACGCAGTATTTT.

V is TRBV30 and J is TRBJ2-5; D is undetermined. Germline V lookup: CDR1 GTSNPN, CDR2 SVGIG (reference sequence). This CDR3 region has 16 residues. V shed 2 bases and J shed 5 bases, with 21 bases lying between them. The CDR3 spells CAWSFPSYPHRETQYF. CDR3 nucleotide sequence: TGTGCCTGGAGTTTCCCATCCTACCCGCATCGGGAGACCCAGTACTTC. Supplemented by reference TRBV30 and TRBJ2-5, the full variable domain reads SQTIHQWPATLVQPVGSPLSLECTVEGTSNPNLYWYRQAAGRGLQLLFYSVGIGQISSEVPQNLSASRPQDRQFILSSKKLLLSDSGFYLCAWSFPSYPHRETQYFGPGTRLLVL.

In its sample, this clone was seen a few times. This chain uses TRBV2 with TRBJ1-5, with D unclear. Germline V gene data show CDR1 as SNHLY and CDR2 as FYNNEI. Trimming pared 4 bases from V and 11 bases from J, leaving 9 bases between. This CDR3 is built from 11 residues. CDR3 loop: CASSVSRSQHF. CDR3 coding DNA: TGTGCCAGCAGTGTATCTCGGTCCCAGCATTTT.

The genes are TRBV7-9 and TRBJ2-1; 8 positions match TRBD2. The CDR3 spans 15 residues. V lost 1 base, J lost 6 bases, and 5 bases stayed unmatched. Per the germline V gene, CDR1 is SEHNR and CDR2 is FQNEAQ (reference sequence). The CDR3 coding sequence is TGTGCCAGCAGCTTAGACGGGAGGGCAGGCAATGAGCAGTTCTTC. Translation gives CASSLDGRAGNEQFF.

The rearrangement joins TRBV15 to TRBJ2-7, with 8 bases lining up with TRBD1. V gave up 2 bases and J gave up 5 bases; unmatched junction bases: 5. The CDR3 loop spans 14 amino acids. Germline lookup yields CDR1 LNHNV and CDR2 YYDKDF (reference sequence). CDR3 loop: CATSRQGAGHEQYF. Here the CDR3 DNA reads TGTGCCACCAGCAGACAGGGGGCAGGCCACGAGCAGTACTTC.

The chain recombines TRBV6-5 with TRBJ2-7; D might be TRBD2 (6 bases). Trimming took 0 bases from V and 6 from J, leaving 9 bases between them. The CDR3 loop spans 13 amino acids. Germline loops: CDR1 MNHEY, CDR2 SVGAGI. CDR3 protein: CASSYSTGGEQYF. CDR3 bases: TGTGCCAGCAGTTACTCGACCGGGGGCGAGCAGTACTTC.

V and J are TRBV6-6 and TRBJ2-1, with no clear D. This CDR3 contains 14 residues. The V end was cut by 1 base, the J end by 5 bases, with 9 bases between. In germline, CDR1 is MNHNY, CDR2 SVGAGI (reference sequence). The CDR3 loop reads CASSYFSENNEQFF. Written as DNA, the CDR3 is TGTGCCAGCAGTTACTTTTCGGAGAACAATGAGCAGTTCTTC.